This T cell receptor beta chain was sequenced for a study of cytomegalovirus exposure and HLA in healthy donors listed by TCRdb under 2017. With regard to the full study: An earlier analysis of several hundred of the donors reported approximately 260 Gb of sequence data and 90 million to 120 million unique TCR beta sequences obtained from around 170 million T cells. An early release covering about 600 HLA-typed donors comprised about 300 gigabases of sequencing data and 65 million to 100 million unique TCR sequences. Of the roughly 430 genotyped donors, over 65% fell in the genetic ancestry cluster associated with self-reported Caucasian donors. The study aimed to test whether signatures of past pathogen exposure could be identified by cataloging public T cell receptors. The study used immunosequencing to profile the T cell repertoires of about 670 subjects and linked those repertoires to cytomegalovirus serostatus. Besides the first cohort of roughly 700 subjects, a separate validation cohort made up of roughly 120 different subjects was used. High-throughput TCR immunosequencing, statistical association of individual TCRs with disease status, and machine learning were combined to predict cytomegalovirus infection status. A later analysis re-analyzed previously published TCR beta repertoires from 650 to 800 donors and added high-resolution HLA genotyping to study TCR occurrence patterns. In the later analysis, no new phenotypic data were used to find candidate immune exposures; instead, reliance was placed on TCR beta sequences and their occurrence across donors. In an earlier analysis of around 540 of the donors, high-throughput TCR beta sequencing was used to judge whether each TCR beta V gene segment behaved as functional or pseudogenic. Donor age, sex, ethnicity and CMV serostatus were collected together with the repertoire data. A later genetic analysis used genome-wide SNP genotypes for about 60% of the roughly 670 donors, treating that subset as a discovery cohort. All discovery cohort repertoires had been generated using a single sequencing platform. Both class I and class II loci were covered by HLA typing, at four-digit resolution. The number of typed donors differed by locus: about 620-640 for A, B, C, DRB1 and DQB1; some 540 for DQA1; some 590 for DPA1; and around 450 for DPB1. Because of strong linkage in the cohort, roughly five DR-DQ haplotypes were treated as single units for association and clustering. Among about 400 genotyped donors of the cohort, an average of around 250,000 unique TCR beta nucleotide sequences was sequenced per donor, of which about 20% were non-productive.

The library was prepared using the immunoSEQ multiplex PCR assay. For the multiplex PCR, a mixture combining 60 forward primers for TCR Vbeta segments and 13 reverse primers for TCR Jbeta segments was used. The CDR3 region of rearranged TCR beta genes was amplified from genomic DNA with a multiplex PCR assay. On the Illumina HiSeq System, the amplified TCR beta libraries were sequenced as 87-base-pair reads. On the authors' methods: A later analysis tallied around 80 million unique TCR beta chains across the 700 or so repertoires, and about 12 million of those chains were shared by two or more donors. Raw reads were error-corrected and collapsed into unique sequences with a nearest-neighbor algorithm that merged closely related sequences to remove PCR and sequencing errors. CDR3 sequences were aligned to IMGT reference sequences to assign V, D and J gene segments. Each retained sequence needed at least a six-nucleotide match to both a V gene segment and a J gene segment. Rearrangements were classified as productive when the CDR3 lacked stop codons and remained in frame with V and J, and all other rearrangements were classified as non-productive. Following IMGT convention, CDR3 was defined as the stretch from the second conserved V-encoded cysteine up to the conserved J-encoded phenylalanine. Sequences without an unambiguous match to a single V gene segment were excluded from the earlier analysis of approximately 600 of the donors. An earlier analysis of several hundred of the donors called V segments functional above 56.7% productive rearrangements and segregating when the between-donor standard deviation exceeded 5%. A statistical classification framework was built to diagnose cytomegalovirus status from the catalog of TCR beta chain sequences. A later analysis assigned V and J genes by comparing TCR nucleotide sequences with IMGT/GENE-DB human TR gene sequences. A later analysis assigned CDR3 sequences and most-parsimonious VDJ recombination scenarios with the TCRdist pipeline. In a later analysis, each TCR beta chain was defined by its CDR3 amino acid sequence together with its V-gene family, and reads without a unique V-gene family were excluded. To address suspected cross-contamination and a sequencing artifact, a later analysis removed some 620 highly shared, low-generation-probability nucleotide sequences. A later analysis calculated a clonal expansion index for each public chain from normalized within-repertoire ranks of inferred template counts. Generation probabilities in a later analysis came from a VDJ recombination model fitted to out-of-frame rearrangements, and those results were checked against IGoR. A later analysis scored TCR-TCR, TCR-HLA and TCR-CMV co-occurrence with hypergeometric tests, applying a repertoire-size bias correction to TCR pairs. In a later analysis, false discovery rates were estimated by permuting HLA or CMV assignments 20 times. A later analysis grouped co-occurring TCRs with DBSCAN, adding TCRdist sequence similarity when clustering within HLA-allele-positive subsets. Repertoires with fewer than 30,000 or more than 120,000 public chains were left out of co-occurrence clustering, as were about 5 repertoires with anomalous nucleotide sharing. TCRdb took this table from immuneACCESS and kept in-frame rearrangements with V and J called. Such tables lack part of the clones; where checked against another copy, unresolved V genes explain under half of the gap, and the rest is unexplained. The D gene and trimming were derived from the DNA, and the V and J assignments and clone size from that table. This sample holds around 200,000 clones; around 88% were observed only once. The leading ten clones occupy less than 1.2% of the sample.

The cohort comprised 670 or so healthy bone marrow donors. Cohort members were all nominally healthy when sampled, although unrecorded immune exposures were likely present. The donor tested CMV seronegative, placing the donor among the 350 or so seronegative members of the cohort. A peripheral blood sample was collected from each donor, and TCR beta sequencing was performed on peripheral blood mononuclear cells. Genomic DNA was extracted from the blood cell samples with the Qiagen DNeasy Blood Extraction Kit. Here is what the overall study found, with its caveats: The authors suggested that the approach could potentially be extended to other disease states and immunological phenotypes. Across donors, most TCR sequences were observed very rarely, whereas some public TCRs were present in many individuals. Most CMV-associated TCR beta chains appeared to be HLA-restricted in a later analysis, and the HLA associations seemed to be driven largely by CMV exposure. A later analysis reported that several top co-occurrence clusters appeared linked to parvovirus B19, influenza, CMV and Epstein-Barr virus. HLA typing was unavailable for some donors at each locus, so association tests used only the typed subset. Presence/absence analyses assumed roughly uniform sequencing depth across donors, an assumption that may not hold. Assigning TCR associations to individual alleles was difficult when HLA alleles, especially DR and DQ, strongly co-occurred. In a later analysis, HLA-associated TCR beta chains were found to be more clonally expanded and to have lower generation probabilities than equally common non-associated chains. At a false discovery rate of 0.05, a later analysis linked some 17,000 TCR beta sequences to specific HLA alleles. Some IMGT-functional V segments, including TRBV6-2 and TRBV6-3, could not be distinguished by the 87-base-pair reads and were therefore excluded. A few of the identified cytomegalovirus-associated TCR beta chains were confirmed in vitro to be specific for cytomegalovirus antigens. A cluster of highly shared sequence variants was judged likely to represent a technical artifact of the sequencing pipeline. Because counts were too low, around 17 rarely observed V segments, including chromosome 9 orphons, were left out of the earlier analysis of 500 to 650 of the donors. The only immune exposure information available for the cohort was CMV serostatus. The cohort was sequenced for TCR beta chains only, and without alpha or paired-chain data the features that could be detected were limited. In both the original and validation cohorts, the classifier was reported to diagnose cytomegalovirus status with high specificity and sensitivity. A later genetic analysis reported fewer N-insertions in productive TCRs among donors in an Asian-associated ancestry cluster than the approximately 670-donor mean. Correlated functional status among segregating V segments might reflect linkage disequilibrium, but an unknown experimental factor could not be ruled out. In an earlier analysis of 587 of the donors, most TCR beta V segments appeared in productive rearrangements about 87% or about 30% of the time, broadly matching IMGT annotations. V-gene and J-gene trimming of TCR beta chains was associated with a missense DCLRE1C variant in a later genetic analysis, and the association was replicated in an independent cohort. A further reported finding was that TCR beta sequences accurately predicted the HLA-A and HLA-B alleles for most subjects in the first cohort. A total of about 150 TCR beta chains were listed by the study as associated with cytomegalovirus. In a later analysis, TCR association rates were found to vary across HLA loci, with the most associated TCRs seen for DRB1 alleles and the fewest for HLA-C alleles.

V is pruned by 0 bases and J by 1 base, leaving 4 bases of the junction without a gene match. CDR1 and CDR2 (MGHRA, YSYEKL) derive from the germline V gene. Spanning cysteine to phenylalanine, the CDR3 consists of 17 amino acids. Only the CDR3 part of the read is kept: 51 bases, read in frame from the first base. Remarks on this clone: The clone's antigen remains unknown. Qualities for individual bases were not recorded, and no much larger clone is one base off.

The source is a woman between 18 and 29 years old in good health and CMV-seronegative. Rearrangement joined TRBV4-1 to TRBJ2-3; TRBD2 lines up with 10 middle nucleotides. The material sequenced was PBMCs. The CDR3 protein: CASSQDPTSGRTDTQYF. In nucleotide form, the sequence is TGCGCCAGCAGCCAAGATCCGACTAGCGGGCGCACAGATACGCAGTATTTT.